A selection of T cell receptor beta chains follows, all from one sample in a study of shared clonotypes between healthy human individuals. The table came from immunoSEQ multiplex PCR; TCRdb's copy has only in-frame clones and leaves some out. The sample lists 2 million to 2.5 million clones; approximately 94% were seen once. The sample consisted of naive CD8+ T cells sorted from blood. These receptor sequences come from a man aged 18-30 years in good health. Each CDR3 is given without its conserved first and last residue. Size is omitted from some rows. Given values are once, few, many or a class for expanded clones.

CDR3 protein	clone size	V gene	J gene
AGSFGVYEQY	NA	TRBV7-9	TRBJ2-7
ASSPQGQGYNEQF	once	TRBV27	TRBJ2-1
ASSGGGATYEQY	NA	TRBV27	TRBJ2-7
ASSQVGHSYEQY	NA	TRBV4-1	TRBJ2-7
ASSGPVGTGLNYGYT	NA	TRBV9	TRBJ1-2
ASSLRGYEQY	few	TRBV27	TRBJ2-7
ASSVTGAGVNEQF	NA	TRBV27	TRBJ2-1
AWSVLGHQETQY	NA	TRBV30	TRBJ2-5
ASSGGTAEGYT	NA	TRBV9	TRBJ1-2
ASSYSSESSLDEQY	NA	TRBV6-5	TRBJ2-7
ASSLGGHTEAF	NA	TRBV27	TRBJ1-1
ASSLFEGSDGYT	NA	TRBV27	TRBJ1-2
ASGLEIVAGDTQY	NA	TRBV12-5	TRBJ2-3
AISESVSPNEQF	NA	TRBV10-3	TRBJ2-1
ASSAAGGDYGYT	NA	TRBV28	TRBJ1-2
ASSLRAGALDEQY	NA	TRBV11-2	TRBJ2-7
ASSSRSYEQY	once	TRBV11-2	TRBJ2-7
ASSLRPNPDRIKETQY	NA	TRBV27	TRBJ2-5
ASSYYGNTIY	NA	TRBV7-9	TRBJ1-3
ASGTRQGENEQF	NA	TRBV7-9	TRBJ2-1
ASSQSWLGMSTDTQY	once	TRBV14	TRBJ2-3
AIRGDNEQF	NA	TRBV10-3	TRBJ2-1
ASSPLDRGLNYGYT	NA	TRBV28	TRBJ1-2